One sample yielded the 26 T cell receptor beta chains listed below, sequenced in a study of stem cell transplantation in POMP-related autoinflammatory disease (dated by TCRdb to the early 2020s). Library creation used the immunoSEQ multiplex PCR assay. TCRdb limited this immuneACCESS table to in-frame rearrangements with V and J called. A share of clones is missing; checked studies link under half to unresolved V genes, and the rest is unexplained. The sample table shows more than 8,500 clones, and roughly 77% are seen once. Jointly, the top ten make up approximately 4.4% of the sample. The sample's time point label, decoded: after hematopoietic stem cell transplant. Sequencing used CD4+ T cells from PBMCs, obtained after stem cell transplantation. The origin of the receptors is a human patient with POMP-related autoinflammation and immune dysregulation (PRAID). Following transplantation, part of the T cell population may be supplied by the graft donor rather than the patient.

The chain's CDR3 is CASSPSYEQYF. The CDR3 DNA reads TGTGCCAGCAGTCCGTCCTACGAGCAGTACTTC. The genes are TRBV6-6 and TRBJ2-7; no reliable D call. CDR1 and CDR2 (germline): MNHNY, SVGAGI (reference sequence). The germline V and J ends were trimmed by 5 bases and 1 base, with 3 bases remaining between them. The CDR3 is 11 amino acids.

This clone was recorded a few times. The chain carries TRBV18 and TRBJ2-7; 8 bases align to TRBD2. J lost 0 bases, V lost 0 bases, and 13 bases had no gene match. The CDR3 runs 19 residues. Germline V CDR1 and CDR2: KGHSH, LQKENI. The CDR3 DNA sequence: TGTGCCAGCTCACCACCGAACTTAGCGGGGAACCCCCTCTCCTACGAGCAGTACTTC. It encodes CASSPPNLAGNPLSYEQYF.

The genes are TRBV5-4 and TRBJ2-1; a possible D gene is TRBD2 (5 bases). Germline V CDR1 and CDR2: SGHNT, YYREEE (reference sequence). V gave up 6 bases and J gave up 3 bases, with 13 bases separating them. The CDR3 is 14 residues long. The CDR3 is CASTLGEGYNEQFF. In DNA, the CDR3 is TGTGCCAGCACCCTTGGAGAGGGCTACAATGAGCAGTTCTTC.

This clone was observed a handful of times. The chain links TRBV7-8 to TRBJ2-7; tentative D call: TRBD1 (6 bases). The CDR3 covers 15 residues. The germline V and J ends were trimmed by 4 bases and 2 bases, with 15 bases remaining between them. CDR1 is SGHVS, CDR2 FQNEAQ, per germline. The CDR3 sequence is CASSWYTGTPYEQYF. The CDR3 nucleotides read TGTGCCAGCAGCTGGTATACAGGGACCCCCTACGAGCAGTACTTC.

This chain connects TRBV28 to TRBJ1-1; D remains ambiguous. V gave up 4 bases and J gave up 1 base, with 7 bases separating them. This CDR3 spans 13 amino acids. Germline V CDR1 and CDR2: MDHEN, SYDVKM. This CDR3 reads CASSSHRNTEAFF. The CDR3 nucleotides read TGTGCCAGCAGTTCTCACAGGAACACTGAAGCTTTCTTT.

The chain is built from TRBV10-3 and TRBJ1-5; D is ambiguous. This CDR3 is built from 14 residues. The ends were cut back, 2 bases at V and 6 bases at J, with 11 bases in the middle. Germline CDR1 ENHRY, CDR2 SYGVKD. This chain's CDR3 is CAISENGARQPQHF. DNA for the CDR3: TGTGCCATCAGTGAGAATGGTGCGCGTCAGCCCCAGCATTTT.

In its sample, this clone was seen once. The chain uses TRBV7-2 and TRBJ1-1; TRBD1 might be the D (5 bases). The V gene lost 11 bases and the J gene lost 8 bases, with 18 bases spanning the gap. The germline V gene has CDR1 SGHTA and CDR2 FQGNSA. The CDR3 has 12 residues. The CDR3 bases are TGTGCCGCCACCCGGGGCCTTGTAGAAGCTTTCTTT. Translated, it gives CAATRGLVEAFF. Full variable domain (missing parts from reference TRBV7-2 and TRBJ1-1): GAGVSQSPSNKVTEKGKDVELRCDPISGHTALYWYRQSLGQGLEFLIYFQGNSAPDKSGLPSDRFSAERTGGSVSTLTIQRTQQEDSAVYLCAATRGLVEAFFGQGTRLTVV.

This clone was detected only a few times. The chain links TRBV7-3 to TRBJ2-5; D might be TRBD2 (7 bases). The CDR3 contains 15 residues. V lost 5 bases and J lost 5, with 18 bases in between. Per germline, CDR1 SGHTA and CDR2 FQGTGA. Written as DNA, the CDR3 is TGTGCCAGCAGCCCAGCGGGACAAACGAGCGAGACCCAGTACTTC. Its protein product is CASSPAGQTSETQYF.

CDR3 protein: CASSGLSASGIPIRTDTQYF. In DNA form, the CDR3 reads TGTGCCAGCAGCGGCCTCTCGGCTAGCGGGATTCCAATAAGGACAGATACGCAGTATTTT. V usage is TRBV9 and J usage is TRBJ2-3, with 9 bases matching TRBD2. The CDR3 covers 20 residues. V lost 3 bases and J lost 3; bases outside the gene matches: 20. Germline CDR1 SGDLS, CDR2 YYNGEE.

This clone was seen once. This rearrangement joins TRBV7-9 to TRBJ2-4; 8 positions agree with TRBD1. The trim removed 1 base at V and 8 bases at J, leaving 10 bases unmatched. The CDR3 runs to 16 residues. Germline V gene lookup returns CDR1 SEHNR and CDR2 FQNEAQ (reference sequence). CDR3 loop: CASSLDRGQGRDIQYF. DNA for the CDR3: TGTGCCAGCAGCTTAGATCGCGGACAGGGACGGGACATTCAGTACTTC.

The chain links TRBV6-4 to TRBJ2-5; 7 bases are a match to TRBD2. The CDR3 contains 13 residues. From germline, CDR1 is MRHNA and CDR2 SNTAGT. V lost 10 bases, J lost 5 bases, and 10 bases stayed unmatched. DNA of the CDR3: TGTGCCACCTCTACCCGGGGAGGGGAGACCCAGTACTTC. As protein: CATSTRGGETQYF.

This sequence joins TRBV29-1 and TRBJ1-1, with 8 bases matching TRBD1. Trimming took 7 bases from V and 2 from J; bases not matched to a gene: 9. Per the germline V gene, CDR1 is SQVTM and CDR2 is ANQGSEA. This CDR3 is built from 14 residues. The CDR3 DNA follows: TGCAGCGGAGGACAGGGCCCGGGTAACACTGAAGCTTTCTTT. Translated, it gives CSGGQGPGNTEAFF.

V usage is TRBV4-1 and J usage is TRBJ2-2, with 12 positions matching TRBD1. Germline V lookup: CDR1 MGHRA, CDR2 YSYEKL. The CDR3 length is 18 residues. J was trimmed by 9 bases and V by 1 base; bases with no gene match: 12. The chain's CDR3 is CASSQGGGTGGGSRELFF. CDR3 in DNA: TGCGCCAGCAGCCAAGGGGGAGGGACAGGGGGCGGAAGCCGGGAGCTGTTTTTT.

The chain combines TRBV6-6 with TRBJ2-7; the match to TRBD2 covers 7 bases. Germline V CDR1 and CDR2: MNHNY, SVGAGI (reference sequence). CDR3 length: 15 amino acids. The junction had 11 bases not matched to a gene; V was cut back by 6 bases and J by 3 bases. The CDR3 reads CASSPPNSGYYEQYF. DNA of the CDR3: TGTGCCAGCAGCCCGCCGAATAGCGGGTACTACGAGCAGTACTTC.

This sequence joins TRBV6-6 and TRBJ1-1, with a possible D match to TRBD1 (5 bases). The V gene's germline CDR1 is MNHNY and CDR2 SVGAGI (reference sequence). This CDR3 comprises 15 residues. The V end lost 5 bases, the J end lost 3 bases, and 16 bases lay between the germline ends. CDR3 coding DNA: TGTGCCAGCAGTCAGTCCAGGGTAAGGGACACTGAAGCTTTCTTT. Translation gives CASSQSRVRDTEAFF.

The chain employs TRBV20-1 and TRBJ2-7, with D perhaps TRBD1 (6 bases). V lost 3 bases and J 0 bases, leaving 9 bases between the germline ends. Germline CDR1 and CDR2: DFQATT and SNEGSKA (reference sequence). The CDR3 has 13 amino acids. DNA of the CDR3: TGCAGTGCTAGTGGGGGCTTCTCCTACGAGCAGTACTTC. It translates to CSASGGFSYEQYF.

The genes are TRBV10-2 and TRBJ2-1; 12 positions match TRBD2. V shed 6 bases and J 5 bases; nucleotides not matched to a gene: 2. Germline-derived CDR1 and CDR2 are WSHSY and SAAADI. The CDR3 covers 14 residues. CDR3 sequence (DNA): TGCGCCAGCAGACTAGCGGGAGGTGACAATGAGCAGTTCTTC. Residues: CASRLAGGDNEQFF.

This chain links TRBV7-8 with TRBJ1-6; unclear D gene. Germline values: CDR1 SGHVS, CDR2 FQNEAQ. This CDR3 has 12 residues. With 5 bases removed from V and 10 bases from J, the gap between germline ends came to 9 bases. The CDR3 is CASSITGSPLHF. CDR3 DNA sequence: TGTGCCAGCAGCATAACCGGATCACCCCTCCACTTT.

The chain is built from TRBV29-1 and TRBJ2-1; TRBD2 matches at 9 bases. The V and J ends lost 4 bases and 3 bases, in that order; junction bases with no gene match: 4. Germline CDR1 is SQVTM and CDR2 is ANQGSEA. This CDR3 has 14 amino acids. Here the CDR3 reads CSVARTSDYNEQFF. The CDR3 nucleotides are TGCAGCGTTGCCCGGACTAGCGACTACAATGAGCAGTTCTTC.

V is TRBV7-2 and J is TRBJ2-1, with 8 bases that match TRBD2. The germline gives CDR1 SGHTA, CDR2 FQGNSA. The CDR3 extends over 15 amino acids. V trimming: 1 base; J trimming: 4 bases; junction bases outside the gene matches: 3. CDR3 protein: CASSLVAGPYNEQFF. CDR3 coding DNA: TGTGCCAGCAGCTTAGTAGCGGGACCGTACAATGAGCAGTTCTTC.

The CDR3 sequence is CASSPGLAILIGEQFF. In DNA, the CDR3 is TGTGCCAGCAGCCCAGGACTAGCTATTTTAATCGGGGAGCAGTTCTTC. The chain has TRBV4-2 and TRBJ2-1, with 8 bases fitting TRBD2. This CDR3 comprises 16 residues. Unmatched junction bases numbered 15, after V lost 4 bases and J lost 10 bases. Germline V gene data show CDR1 as LGHNA and CDR2 as YNFKEQ.

This chain connects TRBV18 to TRBJ1-6, with unresolved D. V lost 4 bases to trimming and J lost 5 bases, with 15 bases between them. The CDR3 covers 16 residues. The germline gives CDR1 KGHSH, CDR2 LQKENI. Written as DNA, the CDR3 is TGTGCCAGCTCACAACCACCGCCTACTAATAATTCACCCCTCCACTTT. Protein: CASSQPPPTNNSPLHF. The full variable domain, with the rest looked up from reference TRBV18 and TRBJ1-6, is NAGVMQNPRHLVRRRGQEARLRCSPMKGHSHVYWYRQLPEEGLKFMVYLQKENIIDESGMPKERFSAEFPKEGPSILRIQQVVRGDSAAYFCASSQPPPTNNSPLHFGNGTRLTVT.

The J gene is TRBJ1-3, the V gene TRBV7-9; TRBD1 aligns across 7 bases. This CDR3 has 14 residues. V trimming: 3 bases; J trimming: 2 bases; junction bases outside the gene matches: 1. Looked up from germline, CDR1 is SEHNR and CDR2 is FQNEAQ (reference sequence). Here the CDR3 reads CASSFQGAGNTIYF. DNA of the CDR3: TGTGCCAGCAGCTTTCAGGGGGCTGGAAACACCATATATTTT.

This clone was recorded a few times. This rearrangement joins TRBV18 to TRBJ2-7; the D gene could be TRBD1 or TRBD2 (5 bases each). CDR3 length equals 15 residues. V lost 2 bases and J 6 bases, leaving 17 bases between the germline ends. Germline-derived CDR1 and CDR2 are KGHSH and LQKENI. Here the CDR3 reads CASSPWQGLAGEQYF. The CDR3 coding sequence is TGTGCCAGCTCACCATGGCAGGGCTTGGCGGGCGAGCAGTACTTC.

The chain has TRBV11-2 and TRBJ2-3, with 7 bases identical to TRBD2. The CDR3 is 16 amino acids. The junction had 11 bases not matched to a gene; V was cut back by 3 bases and J by 5 bases. Germline values: CDR1 SGHAT, CDR2 FQNNGV. For the CDR3, the DNA is TGTGCCAGCAGCTTGGGGTTTGCGGGAGAGGGAGATACGCAGTATTTT. Its protein is CASSLGFAGEGDTQYF.

V is TRBV13 and J is TRBJ2-2; 12 bases are shared with TRBD2. J gave up 6 bases and V 4 bases, and 3 bases lay outside the gene matches. CDR1 is PRHDT, CDR2 FYEKMQ, per germline (reference sequence). This CDR3 comprises 15 residues. CDR3 amino acids: CASSSSGRASGELFF. The CDR3 DNA is TGTGCCAGCAGCTCTAGCGGGAGGGCCTCCGGGGAGCTGTTTTTT.